One and the same sample provided the 3 T cell receptor beta chains below, sequenced in a study of blood T cell repertoires in COVID-19. Sequencing was performed with immunoSEQ multiplex PCR; in TCRdb, only in-frame clones are kept and a portion is missing. Of 75,000 to 80,000 clones in the sample, around 89% were seen once. Sequenced material: peripheral blood. Every receptor here comes from a human donor in a cohort sampled during active COVID-19.

This clone was counted between two and nine times. CDR3 nucleotides: TGTGCCACCAGTGATGGCGGGTGGGGTGACAATGAGCAGTTCTTC. This sequence encodes CATSDGGWGDNEQFF. This chain links TRBV24-1 with TRBJ2-1; D may be TRBD2 (5 bases). This CDR3 has 15 residues. Trimming cost V 3 bases and J 5 bases, with 13 bases left between them. Germline CDR1 reads KGHDR; CDR2 reads SFDVKD.

With respect to this clone: The sample holds other DNA sequences that translate to the same CDR3. The chain employs TRBV18 and TRBJ1-4, with TRBD1 identical over 9 bases. Trimming took 3 bases from V and 7 from J; bases not matched to a gene: 3. Germline V gives CDR1 KGHSH, CDR2 LQKENI. The CDR3 has 14 residues. In DNA form, the CDR3 reads TGTGCCAGCTCACCGGGACAGGGTGGTGAAAAACTGTTTTTT. Protein: CASSPGQGGEKLFF.

This chain links TRBV28 with TRBJ1-1; D is ambiguous. The germline V and J ends were trimmed by 5 bases and 2 bases, with 9 bases remaining between them. Germline-derived CDR1 and CDR2 are MDHEN and SYDVKM. The CDR3 contains 13 residues. CDR3 in DNA: TGTGCCAGCAGTCTGAGGGCCAACACTGAAGCTTTCTTT. Translating it yields CASSLRANTEAFF.